Each of the 9 T cell receptor beta chains below was sequenced from the same sample in a study of OX40 agonist ivuxolimab in advanced cancers. Libraries were prepared by immunoSEQ multiplex PCR; TCRdb keeps only in-frame clonotypes and omits some of them. The top ten clones hold around 4.1% of a sample with around 79,000 clones, 88% of them seen once. The input for sequencing was CD4+ or CD8+ T cells sorted from blood, taken in a trial of the OX40 agonist ivuxolimab. These receptors came from an adult with an advanced solid tumor such as melanoma, head and neck, liver or kidney cancer.

V is TRBV28 and J is TRBJ1-2; a weak D match, TRBD1 (5 bases). Germline CDR1 MDHEN, CDR2 SYDVKM. V lost 10 bases and J lost 2, with 17 bases in between. This CDR3 has 14 residues. CDR3 protein: CATPGGKGNYGYTF. The DNA for the CDR3 is TGTGCCACCCCTGGGGGAAAGGGCAACTATGGCTACACCTTC.

This chain connects TRBV30 to TRBJ2-6; tentative D call: TRBD1 (5 bases). V was cut by 2 bases and J by 2 bases, with 10 bases left in between. Germline CDR1 reads GTSNPN; CDR2 reads SVGIG (reference sequence). The length of the CDR3 is 15 residues. This CDR3 reads CAWSIEGAGANVLTF. The CDR3 bases are TGTGCCTGGAGTATAGAAGGGGCTGGGGCCAACGTCCTGACTTTC.

This clone was observed a single time. The chain carries TRBV30 and TRBJ2-3; the D call may be TRBD1 or TRBD2 (6 bases each). Trimming took off 0 bases at V and 0 bases at J, with 7 bases between the two ends. Germline V gives CDR1 GTSNPN, CDR2 SVGIG (reference sequence). The CDR3 runs to 14 residues. For the CDR3, the DNA is TGTGCCTGGAGTGTAGGGGGGAGCACAGATACGCAGTATTTT. This sequence encodes CAWSVGGSTDTQYF.

The chain has TRBV5-1 and TRBJ2-3; TRBD2 might be the D (5 bases). This CDR3 is built from 12 residues. Trimming removed 6 bases from V and 9 bases from J, with 14 bases in between. Germline CDR1 and CDR2: SGHRS and YFSETQ. The CDR3 spells CASTDPGGTQYF. The CDR3 DNA follows: TGCGCCAGCACCGATCCGGGCGGGACGCAGTATTTT.

The sample holds one count of this clone. The V gene is TRBV6-1, the J gene TRBJ2-3; D unresolved. Germline CDR1 is MNHNS and CDR2 is SASEGT. CDR3 length: 14 residues. Trimming shortened V by 2 bases and J by 2 bases, and 8 bases separated the two germline ends. The CDR3, as DNA: TGTGCCAGCAGTGAAACGGTTTCCACAGATACGCAGTATTTT. This sequence encodes CASSETVSTDTQYF.

The genes are TRBV10-3 and TRBJ2-3; D remains ambiguous. V was cut by 10 bases and J by 0 bases, with 14 bases left in between. The CDR3 is 14 amino acids. Germline CDR1 ENHRY, CDR2 SYGVKD. The CDR3 DNA follows: TGTGCCACTAGTCGCTCTACTAGCACAGATACGCAGTATTTT. It is translated as CATSRSTSTDTQYF.

The chain uses TRBV7-9 and TRBJ2-1; D assignment may be TRBD1 or TRBD2 (5 bases each). Germline CDR1 SEHNR, CDR2 FQNEAQ (reference sequence). V was pared by 3 bases and J by 3 bases, with 12 bases between. The CDR3 is 15 amino acids. The CDR3 DNA follows: TGTGCCAGCAGCTTGCCCGGGGCCATCTACAATGAGCAGTTCTTC. This encodes CASSLPGAIYNEQFF.

As for this clone: At one boundary the junction diverges from the germline segment, which might be a read error. The rearrangement links TRBV11-2 to TRBJ1-2; maybe TRBD1 (6 bases). Germline values: CDR1 SGHAT, CDR2 FQNNGV. CDR3 length: 14 amino acids. CDR3 in amino acids: CASRLAGANYGYTF. As DNA, the CDR3 is TGTGCCAGCAGATTAGCAGGGGCCAACTATGGCTACACCTTC.

This rearrangement joins TRBV18 to TRBJ2-3, with 8 bases that match TRBD1. The CDR3 consists of 17 residues. Trimming took 2 bases from V and 2 from J; bases not matched to a gene: 9. Germline V gene sequence: CDR1 KGHSH, CDR2 LQKENI. The chain's CDR3 is CASSPWGRGPDTDTQYF. For the CDR3, the DNA is TGTGCCAGCTCACCATGGGGCAGGGGGCCCGACACAGATACGCAGTATTTT.